This T cell receptor (beta chain) was documented in a study of T cell changes during pregnancy in multiple sclerosis. Clones were sequenced by immunoSEQ multiplex PCR, and TCRdb holds only the in-frame ones, with some missing. The sample lists tens of thousands of clones, 92% occurring once. CDR1 is MNHNY, CDR2 SVGAGI, per germline (reference sequence). V was pared by 8 bases and J by 8 bases, with 12 bases between. The CDR3 has 12 amino acids. The sample consisted of peripheral blood, taken in the third trimester of pregnancy. The V and J genes are TRBV6-6 and TRBJ1-4; D possibly corresponds to TRBD1 (5 bases). This sequence originates from a female donor with multiple sclerosis, enrolled in a pregnancy study. In nucleotides, the CDR3 is TGTGCCAGCGGGGGGGATCGAGAAAAACTGTTTTTT. Translating gives CASGGDREKLFF.